These 26 T cell receptor beta chains were all obtained from the same sample, sequenced in a study of CXCR3-negative and CXCR3-positive naive CD8 T cells. The TRB libraries of cDNA were built by UMI-labeled 5' RACE. No DNA is given; TCRdb re-called the 5' RACE reads and lists each CDR3 protein once. In total, the table holds 92,000 or so distinct CDR3 sequences. Material: naive CXCR3- CD8+ T cells from blood. Noted subset: CD45RO-CCR7+CD27+CD95- naive CD8+ T cells lacking CXCR3 (TNR3-). These receptors were obtained from a human donor in good health. Some clones in this sample may be carry-over from other donors' samples.

The chain couples TRBV6-5 to TRBJ2-7; the D call from TCRdb, TRBD2, cannot be confirmed without DNA. The CDR3 consists of 13 residues. Germline-derived CDR1 and CDR2 are MNHEY and SVGAGI. Here the CDR3 reads CASSKFEGYEQYF.

This chain links TRBV5-5 with TRBJ2-5. CDR1 SGHKS and CDR2 YYEKEE come from the germline V gene (reference sequence). The CDR3 has 11 residues. The CDR3 is CASSLGLTQYF.

The chain employs TRBV6-5 and TRBJ2-7; TCRdb's D gene call, TRBD1, goes unchecked for lack of DNA. The CDR3 totals 16 residues. Germline assignment: CDR1 MNHEY and CDR2 SVGAGI. CDR3 amino acids: CASSLGTGQSPYEQYF.

The rearrangement links TRBV29-1 to TRBJ2-7; TCRdb names TRBD1, which stays unverified in the absence of DNA. The CDR3 runs 12 residues. Germline CDR1 reads SQVTM; CDR2 reads ANQGSEA. CDR3 protein: CSVAGVLYEQYF.

The chain couples TRBV5-1 to TRBJ2-7. Germline V gives CDR1 SGHRS, CDR2 YFSETQ. The CDR3 length is 15 residues. This CDR3 reads CASSLTVGEGYEQYF.

The rearrangement uses TRBV11-3 and TRBJ2-1; the TRBD1 assignment by TCRdb is unverifiable without DNA. Germline loops: CDR1 SGHNT, CDR2 YENEEA. The CDR3 is 15 residues long. The CDR3 sequence is CASSLISAPGDEQFF.

The chain employs TRBV20-1 and TRBJ1-1. The CDR3 has 12 residues. Germline V gene data show CDR1 as DFQATT and CDR2 as SNEGSKA (reference sequence). CDR3 sequence: CSARDSNTEAFF.

The V call is TRBV4-3, the J call TRBJ2-1; lacking DNA, the TRBD1 call made by TCRdb goes unchecked. Germline V gene lookup returns CDR1 LGHNA and CDR2 YSLEER. The CDR3 is 16 amino acids. The CDR3 is CASSQDRGGAYNEQFF.

This chain joins TRBV7-2 and TRBJ2-5; TCRdb proposes TRBD2, but this gene call is untestable without DNA. This CDR3 spans 15 amino acids. Germline V lookup: CDR1 SGHTA, CDR2 FQGNSA. CDR3 sequence: CASSWEASLGETQYF.

The gene calls are TRBV14 and TRBJ2-3; TCRdb lists TRBD2, though no DNA is available to test this call. Per the germline V gene, CDR1 is SGHDN and CDR2 is FVKESK. This CDR3 has 16 amino acids. CDR3: CASSQPTRGIEDTQYF.

The chain couples TRBV5-1 to TRBJ2-7; TCRdb names TRBD1, which stays unverified in the absence of DNA. Per the germline V gene, CDR1 is SGHRS and CDR2 is YFSETQ. The CDR3 contains 14 residues. Here the CDR3 reads CASSPGQGAYEQYF.

The chain employs TRBV5-5 and TRBJ2-1. The CDR3 runs to 11 residues. Germline CDR1 and CDR2: SGHKS and YYEKEE (reference sequence). This chain's CDR3 is CASSLETEQFF.

V is TRBV20-1 and J is TRBJ1-5; absent DNA, TCRdb's TRBD1 call cannot be checked. This CDR3 comprises 13 residues. Germline lookup yields CDR1 DFQATT and CDR2 SNEGSKA (reference sequence). The CDR3 spells CSARAGVNQPQHF.

The chain combines TRBV29-1 with TRBJ2-5. The CDR3 has 12 residues. Germline values: CDR1 SQVTM, CDR2 ANQGSEA. The CDR3 loop reads CSVEWIQETQYF.

This chain connects TRBV29-1 to TRBJ1-4. CDR1 SQVTM and CDR2 ANQGSEA come from the germline V gene. The CDR3 contains 13 residues. CDR3 amino acids: CSVLYLSYEKLFF.

The J gene is TRBJ2-1, the V gene TRBV6-5; TCRdb returns TRBD2, unconfirmable since there is no DNA. The CDR3 is made up of 13 amino acids. Germline V gives CDR1 MNHEY, CDR2 SVGAGI. The CDR3 spells CASTSPVDNEQFF.

This rearrangement joins TRBV3-1 to TRBJ2-1. The CDR3 sequence is 15 residues long. Germline assignment: CDR1 LGHDT and CDR2 YNNKEL (reference sequence). This CDR3 reads CASSQDPNSYNEQFF.

The chain couples TRBV11-2 to TRBJ2-1; TCRdb proposes TRBD1, but this gene call is untestable without DNA. Germline CDR1 SGHAT, CDR2 FQNNGV. The CDR3 covers 11 residues. CDR3 residues: CASRIGGEQFF. Variable domain in full (rest from reference TRBV11-2 and TRBJ2-1): EAGVAQSPRYKIIEKRQSVAFWCNPISGHATLYWYQQILGQGPKLLIQFQNNGVVDDSQLPKDRFSAERLKGVDSTLKIQPAKLEDSAVYLCASRIGGEQFFGPGTRLTVL.

The chain uses TRBV5-5 and TRBJ2-7; the TCRdb D gene call, TRBD2, has no DNA to confirm it. The CDR3 runs 17 residues. The germline CDR1 and CDR2 sequences are SGHKS and YYEKEE (reference sequence). The CDR3 region is CASSPTASGRYSYEQYF.

The chain's CDR3 is CASSEALTGGETQYF. This chain links TRBV7-2 with TRBJ2-5; TCRdb's D call, TRBD1, is unchecked because there is no DNA. The CDR3 has 15 amino acids. CDR1 SGHTA and CDR2 FQGNSA come from the germline V gene.

This chain uses TRBV5-1 with TRBJ2-7. The CDR3 covers 14 residues. Germline V CDR1 and CDR2: SGHRS, YFSETQ. The CDR3 loop is CASSSGQGIYEQYF.

V gene TRBV12-3 or TRBV12-4 combines with J gene TRBJ2-2; the TCRdb call, TRBD1, lacks DNA for checking. This CDR3 has 15 amino acids. This chain's CDR3 is CASSVRGAGTGELFF.

The chain employs TRBV7-9 and TRBJ1-2. The CDR3 spans 13 residues. CDR1 is SEHNR and CDR2 is FQNEAQ in the germline V gene (reference sequence). The CDR3 spells CASSPPGGPGQTF.

The V call is TRBV7-6, the J call TRBJ2-1. Germline V gene data show CDR1 as SGHVS and CDR2 as FNYEAQ. The CDR3 consists of 15 residues. The CDR3 spells CASRISGSLFGEQFF.

The chain carries TRBV3-1 and TRBJ1-1; TCRdb reports TRBD1, a call that lacks DNA to check it against. CDR1 and CDR2 (germline): LGHDT, YNNKEL (reference sequence). This CDR3 comprises 15 residues. The CDR3 spells CASSHVQGVGTEAFF.

V is TRBV20-1 and J is TRBJ2-5; TCRdb returns TRBD1, unconfirmable since there is no DNA. Germline loops: CDR1 DFQATT, CDR2 SNEGSKA (reference sequence). The CDR3 extends over 14 amino acids. This chain's CDR3 is CSARGQEQQETQYF.